This T cell receptor (beta chain) was captured in a study of T-cell reconstitution after alpha-beta-depleted transplantation in children. For this clonotype: The junction departs from germline at one end; a sequencing error may be responsible.

This CDR3 has 14 amino acids. The authors prepared the TCRbeta library with unique molecular identifiers. One entry per CDR3 protein, called by TCRdb with MiXCR from the PCR reads. The sample includes roughly 400,000 distinct CDR3 sequences, around 21% of them seen just once. The sample consisted of PBMCs from the stem cell graft donor, taken from the stem cell graft. The origin of this receptor is a human donor who donated a stem cell graft to a child with acute myeloid leukemia. The J gene is TRBJ1-4, the V gene TRBV12-3 or TRBV12-4, with D unresolved. The CDR3, as DNA: TGTGCCAGCAGTCCCCGTCCGTGGAATGAAAAAGTGTTTTTT. Its translation: CASSPRPWNEKVFF.